The clone carrying this T cell receptor beta chain was observed at least ten times. The antigen is not known. The sample originates from a study of neurological immune-mediated disorders. Overall study findings and caveats: When the repertoires were grouped phylogenetically, those of 18 of the 34 multiple sclerosis patients came together in a single cluster of related CDR3 sequences, which points to a possible repertoire-level signature. Association of the multiple sclerosis repertoire cluster with clinical or MRI features was not observed for any feature.

The output of every sequencing run, over 170 million TCR-beta sequences, came from 15-18 subjects. Using its own MiXCR run on the 5' RACE reads, TCRdb lists one record per CDR3 protein. The sample gives roughly 70,000 distinct CDR3 sequences, less than 5.5% of which show up once; roughly 2.8% is in the top ten. The CDR3 is made up of 16 amino acids. V lost 1 base to trimming and J lost 0 bases, with 10 bases between them. CDR1 LNHNV and CDR2 YYDKDF come from the germline V gene (reference sequence). This chain connects TRBV15 to TRBJ2-1; D is unresolved. The clonotype originates from a woman in her 30s with multiple sclerosis. The sample comprised PBMCs. The CDR3 sequence: CATSRVRTGSYNEQFF. CDR3 bases: TGTGCCACCAGCAGAGTTCGTACGGGCTCCTACAATGAGCAGTTCTTC.